The next 20 T cell receptor beta chains were all read from a single sample in a study of CD8+ T cells in alopecia areata. In each case, RNA was isolated and then reverse transcribed into cDNA as the sequencing template. TCRdb's copy holds only in-frame clones and misses some; the assay was immunoSEQ multiplex PCR. The table has over 150,000 clones, approximately 60% seen once; the top ten hold 3.3%. As for treatment: oral pan-JAK inhibitor, 5-10 mg twice daily. The specimen was CD4+ T cells sorted from blood, collected at week 4, from a patient treated with tofacitinib. The receptor source for this set is a human donor with alopecia areata.

This clone was recorded a few times. This sequence joins TRBV28 and TRBJ2-7; unclear D gene. Per the germline V gene, CDR1 is MDHEN and CDR2 is SYDVKM. The CDR3 spans 13 residues. The V and J ends lost 5 bases and 6 bases respectively, with 14 bases between them. CDR3 nucleotides: TGTGCCAGCAGTAGGCCAGGCCCGGGCGAGCAGTACTTC. Encoded protein: CASSRPGPGEQYF.

CDR3 bases: TGCAGCGTTGAAGAGGTAGATGGGGCAGGGCCGGTCTACGAGCAGTACTTC. Translating gives CSVEEVDGAGPVYEQYF. V and J are TRBV29-1 and TRBJ2-7; a weak D match, TRBD1 (5 bases). The CDR3 length is 17 residues. Trimming removed 0 bases from V and 3 bases from J, with 21 bases in between. Looked up from germline, CDR1 is SQVTM and CDR2 is ANQGSEA.

The genes are TRBV27 and TRBJ2-7; D unclear. The CDR3 runs 12 residues. V lost 4 bases and J lost 0, with 4 bases in between. Germline CDR1 and CDR2: MNHEY and SMNVEV (reference sequence). The CDR3 DNA reads TGTGCCAGCAGTTCTAGCTCCTACGAGCAGTACTTC. This sequence encodes CASSSSSYEQYF.

The V call is TRBV5-6, the J call TRBJ1-2; TRBD1 might be the D (5 bases). Germline V gene lookup returns CDR1 SGHDT and CDR2 YYEEEE. V was shortened by 0 bases and J by 4 bases, with 16 bases between the two germline ends. This CDR3 comprises 16 residues. The CDR3 DNA reads as TGTGCCAGCAGCTTGGCCTGGGAGGGGCCGGGCTATGGCTACACCTTC. This codes for CASSLAWEGPGYGYTF.

The CDR3 here is CASSFDEGSYNEQFF. The DNA for the CDR3 is TGTGCCAGCAGCTTTGACGAGGGATCCTACAATGAGCAGTTCTTC. This chain connects TRBV5-4 to TRBJ2-1, with D maybe TRBD2 (5 bases). With 2 bases removed from V and 1 base from J, the gap between germline ends came to 10 bases. CDR1 is SGHNT and CDR2 is YYREEE in the germline V gene (reference sequence). CDR3 size: 15 residues.

The chain has TRBV30 and TRBJ1-5; D ambiguous. This CDR3 has 14 residues. Germline V gene data show CDR1 as GTSNPN and CDR2 as SVGIG (reference sequence). V dropped 1 base and J dropped 0 bases, with 7 bases sitting between them. CDR3 DNA sequence: TGTGCCTGGAGTGGAGGGAATAGCAATCAGCCCCAGCATTTT. Translation: CAWSGGNSNQPQHF.

This chain links TRBV4-1 with TRBJ2-3, with D unresolved. The CDR3 has 16 amino acids. Per the germline V gene, CDR1 is MGHRA and CDR2 is YSYEKL. V was clipped by 0 bases and J by 0 bases, with 10 bases between them. The CDR3 nucleotides read TGCGCCAGCAGCCAAGATCGGCTAGTTAGCACAGATACGCAGTATTTT. The encoded protein is CASSQDRLVSTDTQYF.

This clone was seen a handful of times. The rearrangement joins TRBV13 to TRBJ2-5, with 9 bases fitting TRBD2. Trimming removed 3 bases from V and 5 bases from J; junction bases left unmatched: 7. The germline CDR1 and CDR2 sequences are PRHDT and FYEKMQ (reference sequence). The CDR3 runs to 15 residues. CDR3 in DNA: TGTGCCAGCAGCTTTCGGGCTACTAGCGGGGAGACCCAGTACTTC. This encodes CASSFRATSGETQYF.

The rearrangement joins TRBV7-2 to TRBJ2-5, with unresolved D. CDR3 length equals 13 residues. Germline V gene data show CDR1 as SGHTA and CDR2 as FQGNSA. V lost 2 bases and J lost 5, with 9 bases in between. The CDR3 DNA follows: TGTGCCAGCAGCTTACGTATTCCGGAGACCCAGTACTTC. Its translation is CASSLRIPETQYF.

The chain is built from TRBV28 and TRBJ1-2; TRBD1 might be the D (6 bases). This CDR3 comprises 12 residues. Germline V lookup: CDR1 MDHEN, CDR2 SYDVKM. V lost 7 bases and J 4 bases, leaving 10 bases between the germline ends. CDR3 in amino acids: CASTGQPYGYTF. The CDR3 coding sequence is TGTGCCAGCACTGGACAGCCCTATGGCTACACCTTC.

The chain joins TRBV19 to TRBJ2-4; tentatively, D is TRBD1 (6 bases). This CDR3 spans 14 amino acids. Germline V CDR1 and CDR2: LNHDA, SQIVND (reference sequence). Trimming removed 6 bases from V and 6 bases from J, with 15 bases in between. The CDR3 nucleotides are TGTGCCAGTAGCCCGGGACAAGGGATAAACATTCAGTACTTC. Protein sequence: CASSPGQGINIQYF.

The chain couples TRBV6-5 to TRBJ2-5; D gene uncertain. Germline assignment: CDR1 MNHEY and CDR2 SVGAGI. This CDR3 is built from 14 residues. Trimming took 0 bases from V and 5 from J, leaving 10 bases between them. In nucleotides, the CDR3 is TGTGCCAGCAGTTACTCGTCCATATCGGAGACCCAGTACTTC. Its translation: CASSYSSISETQYF.

The chain joins TRBV7-9 to TRBJ1-2; tentative D call: TRBD1 (6 bases). V lost 4 bases to trimming and J lost 1 base, with 16 bases between them. The CDR3 runs to 16 residues. CDR1 is SEHNR, CDR2 FQNEAQ, per germline (reference sequence). The CDR3 DNA reads TGTGCCAGCAGCTCTGATCGGGACAACCTTAACTATGGCTACACCTTC. Its protein is CASSSDRDNLNYGYTF.

This rearrangement joins TRBV7-9 to TRBJ2-5; 8 bases match TRBD2. The V gene end was trimmed by 4 bases and the J gene end by 5 bases; junction bases not matched to a gene: 18. The CDR3 extends over 18 amino acids. Germline V CDR1 and CDR2: SEHNR, FQNEAQ (reference sequence). CDR3 amino acids: CASSSDRLARVPRETQYF. The CDR3 DNA sequence: TGTGCCAGCAGCTCCGACCGACTAGCGCGGGTTCCTCGGGAGACCCAGTACTTC.

This clone was recorded a few times. In the same sample, other DNA sequences code for this CDR3. Here the CDR3 DNA reads TGTGCCAGCAGCTTAGAGGTGAACACTGAAGCTTTCTTT. Protein: CASSLEVNTEAFF. The chain recombines TRBV7-9 with TRBJ1-1; unclear D gene. CDR3 size: 13 residues. The V end lost 1 base, the J end lost 0 bases, and 3 bases lay between the germline ends. CDR1 and CDR2 from the germline V gene are SEHNR and FQNEAQ (reference sequence).

This clone was counted only a few times. The chain is built from TRBV18 and TRBJ2-5; D gene ambiguous. This CDR3 contains 13 residues. CDR1 is KGHSH and CDR2 is LQKENI in the germline V gene. V dropped 2 bases and J dropped 8 bases, with 12 bases sitting between them. CDR3 DNA sequence: TGTGCCAGCTCACCAGCTACAGCAGGAACCCAGTACTTC. This codes for CASSPATAGTQYF.

The chain combines TRBV29-1 with TRBJ1-2; the D is unclear. The CDR3 is 13 amino acids. Germline V gene lookup returns CDR1 SQVTM and CDR2 ANQGSEA. V shed 1 base and J shed 7 bases, with 13 bases lying between them. The CDR3 region is CSVEVAAGSGYTF. Written as DNA, the CDR3 is TGCAGCGTTGAAGTGGCGGCCGGGAGTGGCTACACCTTC.

The J gene is TRBJ1-1, the V gene TRBV7-9; 7 bases map to TRBD1. Germline V gene sequence: CDR1 SEHNR, CDR2 FQNEAQ (reference sequence). The length of the CDR3 is 14 residues. With V trimmed by 3 bases and J by 2 bases, 3 bases remained unmatched. CDR3 nucleotides: TGTGCCAGCAGCTTTGGGACAGTAAACACTGAAGCTTTCTTT. It encodes CASSFGTVNTEAFF.

Of note for this clone: The conserved phenylalanine or tryptophan normally closing the CDR3 is absent here, so this likely arose from a read error. The DNA is left out, because the CDR3 cannot be placed on it with certainty; the CDR3 is given as TCRdb lists it. V gene TRBV23-1 combines with J gene TRBJ2-7; the tabulated D call, TRBD2, remains unverified against the DNA. TRBV23-1 is identified as an open reading frame with a role that is uncertain. The CDR3 region is 9 residues in length, termini included. The CDR3 region is CASSQSEGI.

This chain connects TRBV28 to TRBJ1-1, with a weak D call TRBD1 (6 bases). Germline CDR1 is MDHEN and CDR2 is SYDVKM. V lost 8 bases and J lost 0, with 10 bases in between. CDR3 size: 13 residues. CDR3 region: CASLRTVNTEAFF. The CDR3 nucleotides read TGTGCCAGCCTCCGGACAGTGAACACTGAAGCTTTCTTT.